This T cell receptor (beta chain) was sequenced for a study of persistence of HIV-infected CD4 T cells. This CDR3 is 12 amino acids long. Looked up from germline, CDR1 is MNHEY and CDR2 is SVGAGI. Trimming pared 6 bases from V and 5 bases from J, leaving 9 bases between. In regard to this clone: Its antigen is not known.

The stimulus was an HIV-1 Gag 15-mer peptide pool, 1 ug/peptide/mL. Responding CD4+ T cells were sorted by upregulation of both CD40 ligand and CD69. CD4+ T cell counts exceeded 400 cells/uL; CMV serology was positive. The immunoSEQ assay was version 4, run in survey mode. Genomic DNA was diluted to 10 ng/uL, up to roughly 1 ug per sample. Method: immunoSEQ multiplex PCR; TCRdb's copy keeps in-frame clones and lacks some. The sample consists of under 25,000 clones, around two thirds of them appearing once. This clonotype originated in an adult man with HIV who was CMV-seropositive. The chain joins TRBV6-5 to TRBJ2-3; unclear D gene. This specimen was CD4+ T cells sorted from PBMCs after approximately 18-hour stimulation, taken from a patient who received antiretroviral therapy. The DNA for the CDR3 is TGTGCCAGCAGCTCACTCGGAGATACGCAGTATTTT. Translated, it gives CASSSLGDTQYF.